The 29 T cell receptor beta chains presented below share a single source sample, sequenced in a study of T cells in Graves' hyperthyroidism and ophthalmopathy. TCR beta CDR3 regions were amplified from RNA. Researchers ran a first-round RT-PCR on the TCR CDR3 using the HTBI primer set. TCRdb processed the multiplex PCR reads anew with MiXCR; each CDR3 protein has one entry. The data hold roughly 640,000 distinct CDR3 sequences, with 16% observed a single time. Sequencing was performed on blood. These receptors were collected from a woman between 35 and 50 years old with Graves' ophthalmopathy.

This clonotype was detected ten times or more. The gene calls are TRBV20-1 and TRBJ2-5; 8 nucleotides align to TRBD2. The CDR3 loop spans 17 amino acids. With 0 bases clipped from V and 2 bases from J, the junction kept 11 bases outside the gene matches. Per germline, CDR1 DFQATT and CDR2 SNEGSKA (reference sequence). Here the CDR3 DNA reads TGCAGTGCTAGAGATCTTTGGCGGGGGGCACCTCAAGAGACCCAGTACTTC. Its protein is CSARDLWRGAPQETQYF.

In this sample, this clonotype turned up a few times. This chain uses TRBV15 with TRBJ2-4; D ambiguous. The ends were cut back, 0 bases at V and 0 bases at J, with 9 bases in the middle. CDR3 length: 16 amino acids. CDR1 is LNHNV, CDR2 YYDKDF, per germline (reference sequence). The CDR3 loop is CATSRDLAVAKNIQYF. DNA for the CDR3: TGTGCCACCAGCAGAGATCTGGCTGTAGCCAAAAACATTCAGTACTTC.

This clonotype was observed many times. The chain combines TRBV6-1 with TRBJ1-6, with D possibly TRBD1 on 6 matching bases. Germline V CDR1 and CDR2: MNHNS, SASEGT. V was cut by 6 bases and J by 7 bases, with 16 bases left in between. The CDR3 loop spans 15 amino acids. For the CDR3, the DNA is TGTGCCAGCAGGACGGGGGACACCACAAATTCACCCCTCCACTTT. It encodes CASRTGDTTNSPLHF.

The V and J genes are TRBV19 and TRBJ2-3; a weak D match, TRBD2 (5 bases). This CDR3 contains 14 residues. Per germline, CDR1 LNHDA and CDR2 SQIVND (reference sequence). Trimming left V 7 bases short and J 3 bases short, with 14 bases between. CDR3 sequence (DNA): TGTGCCAGTATGACTGCGGGTCGTACAGATACGCAGTATTTT. Encoded protein: CASMTAGRTDTQYF. Based on the CDR3 plus reference TRBV19 and TRBJ2-3, the full variable domain is DGGITQSPKYLFRKEGQNVTLSCEQNLNHDAMYWYRQDPGQGLRLIYYSQIVNDFQKGDIAEGYSVSREKKESFPLTVTSAQKNPTAFYLCASMTAGRTDTQYFGPGTRLTVL.

The chain uses TRBV6-1 and TRBJ2-1; TRBD1 matches at 9 bases. From germline, CDR1 is MNHNS and CDR2 SASEGT. V was clipped by 5 bases and J by 8 bases; unmatched bases: 7. The CDR3 consists of 14 residues. This CDR3 is CASSRQGGIDEQFF. The CDR3 DNA sequence: TGTGCCAGCAGTCGACAGGGGGGGATCGATGAGCAGTTCTTC.

This chain joins TRBV27 and TRBJ2-7; D is unresolved. CDR1 and CDR2 (germline): MNHEY, SMNVEV (reference sequence). The V and J ends lost 5 bases and 0 bases respectively, with 14 bases between them. The CDR3 runs 15 residues. The CDR3 nucleotides read TGTGCCAGCAGTCTAGGCTCCGGGCCCTCCTACGAGCAGTACTTC. It yields the protein CASSLGSGPSYEQYF.

This clonotype appeared a few times. Written as DNA, the CDR3 is TGTGCCAGCTCCCTTCTCTCCGGGACAACTTACGAGCAGTACTTC. Protein sequence: CASSLLSGTTYEQYF. The gene calls are TRBV18 and TRBJ2-7, with D possibly matching TRBD1 (6 bases). Per the germline V gene, CDR1 is KGHSH and CDR2 is LQKENI. CDR3 length equals 15 residues. V was clipped by 6 bases and J by 4 bases, with 19 bases between them. Drawing the rest from reference TRBV18 and TRBJ2-7, the complete variable domain is NAGVMQNPRHLVRRRGQEARLRCSPMKGHSHVYWYRQLPEEGLKFMVYLQKENIIDESGMPKERFSAEFPKEGPSILRIQQVVRGDSAAYFCASSLLSGTTYEQYFGPGTRLTVT.

This clonotype was observed a few times. The gene calls are TRBV20-1 and TRBJ1-1, with 12 bases lining up with TRBD1. V gave up 8 bases and J gave up 6 bases; unmatched junction bases: 10. The CDR3 is made up of 14 amino acids. Germline CDR1 is DFQATT and CDR2 is SNEGSKA (reference sequence). CDR3 nucleotides: TGCAGTTCTCCCCGGGGACAGGGGGCCCCTGAAGCTTTCTTT. Its translation is CSSPRGQGAPEAFF.

This clonotype was seen many times. This chain links TRBV27 with TRBJ2-5, with D hard to call. The V end was cut by 5 bases, the J end by 3 bases, with 10 bases between. Germline lookup yields CDR1 MNHEY and CDR2 SMNVEV (reference sequence). The CDR3 consists of 13 residues. CDR3 in amino acids: CASSGVTEETQYF. The CDR3 DNA reads TGTGCCAGCAGTGGGGTAACAGAAGAGACCCAGTACTTC.

This clonotype has only a few counts. The V and J genes are TRBV12-3 or TRBV12-4 and TRBJ2-7; D is ambiguous. V was cut by 3 bases and J by 4 bases, with 10 bases left in between. This CDR3 has 13 amino acids. CDR3 amino acids: CASSFRETYEQYF. The CDR3 DNA sequence: TGTGCCAGCAGTTTTCGAGAGACGTACGAGCAGTACTTC.

This clonotype turned up a few times. The rearrangement links TRBV6-1 to TRBJ1-5, with D tentatively TRBD1 (6 bases). The germline CDR1 and CDR2 sequences are MNHNS and SASEGT. The CDR3 is made up of 14 amino acids. V was clipped by 5 bases and J by 1 base, with 9 bases between them. For the CDR3, the DNA is TGTGCCAGCAGTCACGGACAGAGCAATCAGCCCCAGCATTTT. Residues: CASSHGQSNQPQHF.

This clonotype was seen at least ten times. This rearrangement joins TRBV3-1 to TRBJ1-5, with D maybe TRBD1 (5 bases). The V end was cut by 1 base, the J end by 1 base, with 8 bases between. Germline assignment: CDR1 LGHDT and CDR2 YNNKEL (reference sequence). The CDR3 is 15 amino acids. CDR3 sequence reads: CASSQGGHSNQPQHF. The CDR3 DNA reads TGTGCCAGCAGCCAAGGCGGACACAGCAATCAGCCCCAGCATTTT.

The chain links TRBV10-3 to TRBJ2-7, with D possibly matching TRBD1 (5 bases). Per the germline V gene, CDR1 is ENHRY and CDR2 is SYGVKD. CDR3 length: 15 residues. Trimming cost V 5 bases and J 0 bases, with 14 bases left between them. CDR3 sequence (DNA): TGTGCCATCAGTTCGGGCCTCCAGGGCTCCTACGAGCAGTACTTC. Protein product: CAISSGLQGSYEQYF.

In this sample, this clonotype turned up many times. V is TRBV12-3 or TRBV12-4 and J is TRBJ1-5; D uncertain. V was pared by 5 bases and J by 5 bases, with 10 bases between. The CDR3 contains 13 residues. The CDR3 reads CASSPNWDQPQHF. DNA for the CDR3: TGTGCCAGCAGTCCAAACTGGGATCAGCCCCAGCATTTT.

This chain uses TRBV12-3 or TRBV12-4 with TRBJ2-5, with 9 bases lining up with TRBD2. The CDR3 is 21 residues long. Losses at the gene ends were 3 bases for V and 1 base for J; bases not matched to a gene: 21. The CDR3 coding sequence is TGTGCCAGCAGTTTGTGGCAGGGAAACGGCCCAGCGGGGGGATCCCAAGAGACCCAGTACTTC. As protein: CASSLWQGNGPAGGSQETQYF.

This clonotype was picked up many times. CDR3 sequence: CASSQGNTNRGTEAFF. For the CDR3, the DNA is TGTGCCAGCAGCCAAGGGAACACCAACCGGGGGACTGAAGCTTTCTTT. The chain uses TRBV3-1 and TRBJ1-1, with D possibly TRBD1 on 5 matching bases. CDR3 size: 16 residues. Germline CDR1 reads LGHDT; CDR2 reads YNNKEL (reference sequence). The ends were cut back, 1 base at V and 5 bases at J, with 17 bases in the middle.

This chain joins TRBV24-1 and TRBJ2-3; 7 positions match TRBD2. CDR1 and CDR2 (germline): KGHDR, SFDVKD. The length of the CDR3 is 16 residues. After removal of 7 bases from V and 4 bases from J, the junction contained 13 bases not matched to a gene. The CDR3 protein is CATSAGRGSVADTQYF. DNA for the CDR3: TGTGCCACCAGCGCGGGGCGGGGGTCTGTAGCAGATACGCAGTATTTT.

This clonotype was recorded many times. The V call is TRBV15, the J call TRBJ2-3, with D hard to call. Trimming left V 5 bases short and J 1 base short, with 7 bases between. The CDR3 is 13 amino acids. Germline loops: CDR1 LNHNV, CDR2 YYDKDF (reference sequence). The CDR3 nucleotides are TGTGCCACCAGCTTTCAAGGCACAGATACGCAGTATTTT. This translates into CATSFQGTDTQYF.

V is TRBV27 and J is TRBJ1-4, with TRBD1 as a possible D gene (5 bases). Germline loops: CDR1 MNHEY, CDR2 SMNVEV (reference sequence). The CDR3 spans 16 residues. V was trimmed by 5 bases and J by 7 bases, leaving 20 bases between them. The CDR3 coding sequence is TGTGCCAGCAGTCCTCGGGACGGCCCAAGGGGTGAAAAACTGTTTTTT. Encoded protein: CASSPRDGPRGEKLFF.

In this sample, this clonotype turned up a few times. This chain links TRBV2 with TRBJ1-5, with TRBD1 matching over 10 bases. The CDR3 has 17 residues. Germline CDR1 is SNHLY and CDR2 is FYNNEI. V was pared by 2 bases and J by 3 bases, with 7 bases of the junction left unmatched. CDR3 coding DNA: TGTGCCAGCAGTGAAAGACAGGGGGCGCTTGTCAATCAGCCCCAGCATTTT. As protein: CASSERQGALVNQPQHF.

This clonotype was detected ten times or more. The chain joins TRBV20-1 to TRBJ1-5, with 9 positions matching TRBD1. The J segment lost 6 bases and the V segment lost 5 bases, leaving 8 bases of the junction unmatched. Germline assignment: CDR1 DFQATT and CDR2 SNEGSKA (reference sequence). CDR3 length equals 14 residues. CDR3 DNA sequence: TGCAGTGCTTCTCCGGGACAGGGATCTCAGCCCCAGCATTTT. The encoded protein is CSASPGQGSQPQHF.

Many counts were recorded for this clonotype. The chain uses TRBV2 and TRBJ2-1; no clear D gene. The CDR3 totals 14 residues. Trimming shortened V by 5 bases and J by 0 bases, and 8 bases separated the two germline ends. Germline V gives CDR1 SNHLY, CDR2 FYNNEI. The CDR3 protein is CASSKQSSYNEQFF. The CDR3 DNA sequence: TGTGCCAGCAGTAAGCAGAGCTCCTACAATGAGCAGTTCTTC.

The V call is TRBV9, the J call TRBJ2-1, with 9 nucleotides matching TRBD2. The V and J ends lost 4 bases and 6 bases, in that order; junction bases with no gene match: 11. The CDR3 runs 16 residues. Germline V gives CDR1 SGDLS, CDR2 YYNGEE. This CDR3 is CASSPHSGGRVNEQFF. In DNA form, the CDR3 reads TGTGCCAGCAGCCCCCATAGCGGGGGAAGGGTCAATGAGCAGTTCTTC.

A few counts support this clonotype. The chain couples TRBV6-1 to TRBJ2-1; 13 bases map to TRBD2. The CDR3 contains 15 residues. V was pared by 6 bases and J by 4 bases, with 3 bases of the junction left unmatched. Per the germline V gene, CDR1 is MNHNS and CDR2 is SASEGT. CDR3 DNA sequence: TGTGCCAGCAGGGAGACTAGCGGGAGGTACAATGAGCAGTTCTTC. Protein: CASRETSGRYNEQFF.

This clonotype was counted between two and nine times. The chain has TRBV7-9 and TRBJ1-1, with 8 bases fitting TRBD1. There are 15 residues in the CDR3. Looked up from germline, CDR1 is SEHNR and CDR2 is FQNEAQ (reference sequence). V was clipped by 1 base and J by 0 bases; unmatched bases: 1. The CDR3 DNA sequence: TGTGCCAGCAGCTTAGAGACAGGGGTGAACACTGAAGCTTTCTTT. The encoded protein is CASSLETGVNTEAFF.

The sample holds many counts of this clonotype. V usage is TRBV20-1 and J usage is TRBJ1-1; no firm D call. Germline-derived CDR1 and CDR2 are DFQATT and SNEGSKA (reference sequence). V was pared by 1 base and J by 1 base, with 10 bases between. This CDR3 spans 14 amino acids. CDR3 protein: CSARGVAGNTEAFF. Here the CDR3 DNA reads TGCAGTGCTAGAGGGGTAGCGGGGAACACTGAAGCTTTCTTT.

This clonotype showed up many times. The genes are TRBV18 and TRBJ2-1; D is unclear. V dropped 1 base and J dropped 9 bases, with 16 bases sitting between them. The CDR3 is 15 amino acids. Germline values: CDR1 KGHSH, CDR2 LQKENI. The CDR3 nucleotides are TGTGCCAGCTCACCACGTTCCACACAATTCGGTGAGCAGTTCTTC. It encodes CASSPRSTQFGEQFF.

The chain is built from TRBV4-1 and TRBJ1-5; no clear D. The CDR3 loop spans 17 amino acids. The germline CDR1 and CDR2 sequences are MGHRA and YSYEKL. V lost 0 bases and J 0 bases, leaving 12 bases between the germline ends. The CDR3 sequence: CASSQERRVLSNQPQHF. In nucleotides, the CDR3 is TGCGCCAGCAGCCAAGAAAGAAGGGTTCTTAGCAATCAGCCCCAGCATTTT.

There are many counts of this clonotype. The J gene is TRBJ1-1, the V gene TRBV2; TRBD1 matches at 9 bases. V lost 1 base and J lost 4; bases outside the gene matches: 7. CDR1 is SNHLY and CDR2 is FYNNEI in the germline V gene. The CDR3 covers 16 residues. DNA for the CDR3: TGTGCCAGCAGTGAAGAACCTGACAGGGGGGGCACTGAAGCTTTCTTT. Translated, it gives CASSEEPDRGGTEAFF.